A selection of T cell receptor beta chains follows, all from one sample in a study of T cells after yellow fever vaccination. TCRdb used MiXCR to reprocess the 5' RACE reads, holding one entry per CDR3 protein. The sample holds roughly 520,000 distinct CDR3 sequences; around a fifth are singletons and the top ten take 16%. The specimen was PBMCs, collected roughly 20 days after the first yellow fever vaccination. Receptors were obtained from a man aged 18 to 30 who received the YFV17D yellow fever vaccine. Each CDR3 is given with its conserved first and last residue. D genes are given only for firm matches. Rows may omit the clone size; those that give it use once, few, many or a size class.

d_call j_call clone_size v_call cdr3_nt cdr3_aa
TRBD2 TRBJ2-5 . TRBV6-5 TGTGCCAGCAGTTACAGATCCGGGGTAGCGGGGGGACAAGAGACCCAGTACTTC CASSYRSGVAGGQETQYF
TRBD2 TRBJ2-1 . TRBV11-2 TGTGCCAGCAGCTTACCTAGGGGACTAGCGGTGCCCTACAATGAGCAGTTCTTC CASSLPRGLAVPYNEQFF
TRBD1 TRBJ2-3 . TRBV6-1 TGTGCCAGCGAGGACAGGATTTCTAGCACAGATACGCAGTATTTT CASEDRISSTDTQYF
. TRBJ2-6 few TRBV6-2/TRBV6-3 TGTGCCAGCAGTTCTGGCTACTCTGGGGCCAACGTCCTGACTTTC CASSSGYSGANVLTF
. TRBJ2-5 few TRBV5-1 TGCGCCAGCAATGGGGGGTCGGGTACCTGGGAGACCCAGTACTTC CASNGGSGTWETQYF
TRBD2 TRBJ2-7 . TRBV12-3/TRBV12-4 TGTGCCAGCAGTTTACATGGGGGGGTGAATCACGAGCAGTACTTC CASSLHGGVNHEQYF
TRBD2 TRBJ2-5 few TRBV7-2 TGTGCCAGCAGCATAGCGGGGGGGTTCCAAGAGACCCAGTACTTC CASSIAGGFQETQYF
. TRBJ2-7 few TRBV27 TGTGCCAGCAGTTCCCGAGCGGGACAGATCTACGAGCAGTACTTC CASSSRAGQIYEQYF
. TRBJ2-1 once TRBV7-7 TGTGCTAGCAGCCTAGGGAACGGGGTTCTCAATGAGCAGTTCTTC CASSLGNGVLNEQFF
TRBD1 TRBJ2-2 few TRBV4-1 TGCGCCAGCAGCCACAGGGGGCACGGCACCGGGGAGCTGTTTTTT CASSHRGHGTGELFF
. TRBJ2-3 few TRBV6-5 TGTGCCAGCGGGCTAGCTCGAGAGACAGATACGCAGTATTTT CASGLARETDTQYF
. TRBJ2-1 few TRBV7-3 TGTGCCAGCAGCGGAACAAAGAGCTCCTACAATGAGCAGTTCTTC CASSGTKSSYNEQFF
. TRBJ2-1 . TRBV4-3 TGCGCCAGCAGCCAAGATCAGGAACAGCTCTACAATGAGCAGTTCTTC CASSQDQEQLYNEQFF
. TRBJ1-2 . TRBV4-1 TGCGCCAGCAGCCAAGATAGGCGGCAGGGTAACTATGGCTACACCTTC CASSQDRRQGNYGYTF
. TRBJ2-1 many TRBV19 TGTGCCAGTAGTATATTTAGGAATGAGCAGTTCTTC CASSIFRNEQFF
. TRBJ2-5 . TRBV29-1 TGCAGCGTTGAATCGGCACAGGCCCACATCCAAGAGACCCAGTACTTC CSVESAQAHIQETQYF
. TRBJ2-5 few TRBV20-1 TGCAGTGCGCCAACCTCCACAGCCCAGTACTTC CSAPTSTAQYF
TRBD1 TRBJ1-5 few TRBV18 TGTGCCAGCGCGGACAGGCGATTCCAGCCCCAGCATTTT CASADRRFQPQHF
. TRBJ2-4 . TRBV4-1 TGCGCCAGCAGTCGGGAGTTTCTAACCAAAAACATTCAGTACTTC CASSREFLTKNIQYF
. TRBJ1-5 . TRBV5-1 TGCGCCAGCAGCTTTGGGGGGGTATTAGGCAATCAGCCCCAGCATTTT CASSFGGVLGNQPQHF
. TRBJ2-3 many TRBV6-4 TGTGCCAGCAGTGACTCGTCTAGCGCCACAGATACGCAGTATTTT CASSDSSSATDTQYF
TRBD1 TRBJ2-1 . TRBV20-1 TGCAGTGACAGGGGAGACCGGGACCGACACAATGAGCAGTTCTTC CSDRGDRDRHNEQFF
. TRBJ1-4 . TRBV20-1 TGCAGTGCTAGAGGGGGGGATGAAAAACTGTTTTTT CSARGGDEKLFF
TRBD2 TRBJ2-2 . TRBV5-1 TGCGCCAGCAGCTTGAGTCTAGCGGGGACCAGGGAGCTGTTTTTT CASSLSLAGTRELFF
. TRBJ2-7 . TRBV20-1 TGCAGTGCTAGTGGGGACGGTGACTACGAGCAGTACTTC CSASGDGDYEQYF
TRBD1 TRBJ2-1 . TRBV12-3/TRBV12-4 TGTGCCAGCGCTCCGGGACAGGGCATCAATGAGCAGTTCTTC CASAPGQGINEQFF
TRBD2 TRBJ2-5 few TRBV7-2 TGTGCCAGCAGCTTAGGCCTAGCGGGGGGCCTTCTGGAGACCCAGTACTTC CASSLGLAGGLLETQYF
TRBD2 TRBJ2-3 . TRBV10-3 TGTGCCGCTAACCCTAGCGGGGGGGCCTTTCCCACAGATACGCAGTATTTT CAANPSGGAFPTDTQYF
TRBD2 TRBJ2-3 few TRBV5-5 TGTGCCAGCAGCTTGAGCGGGACCCGGGGGGATACGCAGTATTTT CASSLSGTRGDTQYF
TRBD2 TRBJ2-2 . TRBV4-1 TGCGCCAGCAGCCACGGACTAGCCGGGGATACCGGGGAGCTGTTTTTT CASSHGLAGDTGELFF
. TRBJ1-5 . TRBV7-2 TGTGCCAGCTCCTTCGAAGGGGGCAATCAGCCCCAGCATTTT CASSFEGGNQPQHF
. TRBJ1-5 . TRBV20-1 TGCAGTGCTGCACAGGAAAATAGCAATCAGCCCCAGCATTTT CSAAQENSNQPQHF
TRBD1 TRBJ2-7 . TRBV20-1 TGCAGTGCCCAGGACAGGGGGTCCTACGAGCAGTACTTC CSAQDRGSYEQYF
. TRBJ2-5 few TRBV7-3 TGTGCCAGCAGCTGGGGACATAACACGGGGGAGACCCAGTACTTC CASSWGHNTGETQYF
TRBD1 TRBJ2-2 . TRBV9 TGTGCCAGCAGCACCCAGGGGGTGGGCGGGGAGCTGTTTTTT CASSTQGVGGELFF
. TRBJ1-2 few TRBV20-1 TGCAGTGCCGATAACGGGGCAGCCACCGTCTATGGCTACACCTTC CSADNGAATVYGYTF
. TRBJ2-5 . TRBV7-2 TGTGCCAGCAGCTTAGTCGTTACGGAACAAGAGACCCAGTACTTC CASSLVVTEQETQYF
. TRBJ1-2 . TRBV10-3 TGTGCCATCAGTTCGGGGACAATCTATGGCTACACCTTC CAISSGTIYGYTF
. TRBJ2-4 . TRBV7-2 TGTGCCAGCAGCTTTAGAAAGGGAGACATTCAGTACTTC CASSFRKGDIQYF
TRBD1 TRBJ1-2 . TRBV5-1 TGCGCCAGCAGCTCGGACAGGGCAGTCTATGGCTACACCTTC CASSSDRAVYGYTF
. TRBJ2-3 few TRBV6-2/TRBV6-3 TGTGCCAGCAGTTACCCCCTCGGGGAGCGCCCCGATACGCAGTATTTT CASSYPLGERPDTQYF
. TRBJ2-1 . TRBV7-2 TGTGCCAGCAGCCCGAGGACACCCTTAACGTTGGATGAGCAGTTCTTC CASSPRTPLTLDEQFF
TRBD2 TRBJ2-1 . TRBV7-8 TGTGCCAGCAGCTTAGCTTTAGCGGGGGAACACCCCTCCTACAATGAGCAGTTCTTC CASSLALAGEHPSYNEQFF
. TRBJ1-5 . TRBV20-1 TGCAGTGCTAGAGATAGTGGCAGGGAGGGAGGGCAGCCCCAGCATTTT CSARDSGREGGQPQHF
. TRBJ2-1 . TRBV3-1 TGTGCCAGCAGCCAAGGAGGAGGGGCGGCTGAGCAGTTCTTC CASSQGGGAAEQFF
. TRBJ1-1 few TRBV7-6 TGTGCCAGCAGCTTAGAGGTTGGGGGACGGATTGAAGCTTTCTTT CASSLEVGGRIEAFF
TRBD1 TRBJ2-1 . TRBV7-3 TGTGCCAGCAGCTTAGGACAGGGGGCGCGCAATGAGCAGTTCTTC CASSLGQGARNEQFF
TRBD2 TRBJ2-1 many TRBV5-1 TGCGCCAGCAGCTTGGGGGAGACTAGCGGGGGGTACAATGAGCAGTTCTTC CASSLGETSGGYNEQFF
TRBD1 TRBJ1-4 . TRBV20-1 TGCAGTACCCGGCCGACAGGGAATGATAATGAAAAACTGTTTTTT CSTRPTGNDNEKLFF
. TRBJ1-1 . TRBV7-2 TGTGCCAGCAGCTCCCAGTCGGTTTCGACTGAAGCTTTCTTT CASSSQSVSTEAFF